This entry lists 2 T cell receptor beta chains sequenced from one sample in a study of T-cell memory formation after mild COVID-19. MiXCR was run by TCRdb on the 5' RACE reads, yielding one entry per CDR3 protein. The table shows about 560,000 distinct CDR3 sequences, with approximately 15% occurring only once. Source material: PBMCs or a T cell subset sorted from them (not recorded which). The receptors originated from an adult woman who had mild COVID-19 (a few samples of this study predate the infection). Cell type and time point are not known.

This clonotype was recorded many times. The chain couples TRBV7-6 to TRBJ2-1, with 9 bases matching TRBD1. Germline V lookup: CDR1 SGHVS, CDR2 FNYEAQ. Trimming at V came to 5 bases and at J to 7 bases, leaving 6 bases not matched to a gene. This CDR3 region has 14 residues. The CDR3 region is CASSIYRGHNEQFF. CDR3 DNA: TGTGCCAGCAGCATATACAGGGGGCATAATGAGCAGTTCTTC.

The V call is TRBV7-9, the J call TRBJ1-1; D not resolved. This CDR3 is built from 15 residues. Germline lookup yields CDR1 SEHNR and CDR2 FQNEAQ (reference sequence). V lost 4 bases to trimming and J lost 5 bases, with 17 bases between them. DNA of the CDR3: TGTGCCAGCAGCTCACTACGTCGCGGAGGGACTGAAGCTTTCTTT. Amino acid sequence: CASSSLRRGGTEAFF.